This TCR beta chain originates from a study of blood T cell repertoires in COVID-19 (dated by TCRdb to 2018 to 2020). Turning to the overall study: Samples from collaborators originated in the United States, Italy and Spain and spanned both the acute and convalescent phases of COVID-19. The prospective study material was composed of cDNA or gDNA derived from T cells, B-cell-depleted T cells, or PBMCs. Subjects who had been exposed to COVID-19, were actively infected with it, or had recovered from it provided the deeply sampled blood TCRbeta repertoires that made up the dataset. A freely available public database, intended as a resource for researchers studying the immune response to SARS-CoV-2, is where the repertoires were released. The samples were drawn from the first 160 participants of the ongoing ImmuneRACE study and from 1,254 subjects provided by 6 global collaborators. Sample metadata almost always included a de-identified subject ID, COVID-19 status, age in years and sex. Where available, HLA class I and class II types were taken from metadata supplied by the sample provider and were not determined by assay-based typing.

TCRbeta CDR3 regions were amplified from genomic DNA using the immunoSEQ Assay, a bias-controlled multiplex PCR. The study's processing was this. Within the assay, amplification of reference gene primers was used to estimate how many nucleated cells each sample contained. To quantify the absolute abundance of each unique TCRbeta CDR3 rearrangement, sequence reads were collapsed and filtered. For each sample, productive Simpson clonality was calculated as the square root of Simpson's diversity index across productive rearrangements. TCRdb re-hosts the immuneACCESS table, in-frame sequences only. Its copies lack some clones; in the studies checked, an unresolved V gene accounts for under half of them, and the cause for the rest is not known. Clone size and the V and J calls come from that table; the DNA yielded D and trimming. Counted in this sample were hundreds of thousands of clones; roughly 88% of them appeared once. Of the sample, almost 1.5% falls within the top ten clones.

The full study reports these points: Clinical and demographic metadata were provided uncurated, with the amount varying by source and participant.

The collaborating institutions used their own protocols to collect whole blood in K2EDTA tubes. Collaborator samples were shipped for TCRbeta analysis as frozen whole blood, isolated PBMCs, or DNA extracted from either sample type. Notes on this clone: Its specific antigen is unknown. Base quality data are lacking; no much larger clone is found one base away.

The receptor comes from a woman in her twenties or thirties with active or convalescent COVID-19. The sample taken for sequencing was peripheral blood.

The bases read TGTGCCAGCAGCCCCGCGGCTGCAGACACCATATATTTT. Translated, it reads CASSPAAADTIYF. The chain is encoded by TRBV3-1 (or the pseudogene TRBV3-2) joined to TRBJ1-3; no confident D gene assignment can be made. Trimming takes 4 bases from V and 8 bases from J, and the germline ends sit 12 bases apart. CDR1 and CDR2 (LGHDT, YNNKEL) derive from the germline V gene (reference sequence). The CDR3 sequence holds 13 residues, the cysteine and phenylalanine included. Only the CDR3 portion is preserved as DNA: 39 bases, with reading frame beginning at the first base.